Presented here are 21 T cell receptor beta chains from one specimen sequenced in a study of cytomegalovirus exposure and HLA in healthy donors. The PCR ran on 60 Vbeta and 13 Jbeta primers. TCRdb keeps only in-frame clones here, not all; method: immunoSEQ multiplex PCR. The table records 130,000 or so clones, approximately 8.7% of them present only once. What was sequenced was PBMCs. The receptors shown here come from a man between 35 and 55 years old in good health and CMV-seronegative.

The chain joins TRBV27 to TRBJ2-5, with 8 bases lining up with TRBD1. The assigned J gene may be wrong: the sequence end matches TRBJ2-7 better. Germline-derived CDR1 and CDR2 are MNHEY and SMNVEV (reference sequence). The CDR3 loop spans 15 amino acids. The CDR3 DNA is TGTGCCAGCAGGTCCGCAGACAGGGGCCCCTACGAGCAGTACTTC. Translation: CASRSADRGPYEQYF.

The rearrangement uses TRBV5-1 and TRBJ1-2; a possible D gene is TRBD1 (6 bases). CDR3 length: 13 amino acids. Per germline, CDR1 SGHRS and CDR2 YFSETQ. Trimming cost V 0 bases and J 8 bases, with 11 bases left between them. The CDR3 nucleotides are TGCGCCAGCAGCTTGGCACAGGGAAGCGGCTACACCTTC. Encoded protein: CASSLAQGSGYTF.

This clone occurred a few times. This rearrangement joins TRBV29-1 to TRBJ1-1, with D perhaps matching TRBD1 (6 bases). The V and J ends lost 0 bases and 6 bases respectively, with 14 bases between them. Germline CDR1 is SQVTM and CDR2 is ANQGSEA. The CDR3 length is 14 residues. CDR3 nucleotide sequence: TGCAGCGTTGAAGAGGGGGGGCGAACGGCTGAAGCTTTCTTT. It encodes CSVEEGGRTAEAFF.

This clone has a handful of counts. This chain links TRBV7-9 with TRBJ2-7; a weak D match, TRBD1 (6 bases). The ends were cut back, 2 bases at V and 5 bases at J, with 16 bases in the middle. Germline V gene data show CDR1 as SEHNR and CDR2 as FQNEAQ (reference sequence). The CDR3 is made up of 15 amino acids. The CDR3 protein is CASSLQRQGLNEQYF. CDR3 DNA: TGTGCCAGCAGCTTACAGAGGCAGGGGCTCAACGAGCAGTACTTC.

This clone appeared a few times. J is TRBJ1-4 and V is TRBV13; 7 bases match TRBD1. The germline V gene has CDR1 PRHDT and CDR2 FYEKMQ (reference sequence). The CDR3 totals 13 residues. V gave up 6 bases and J gave up 7 bases; unmatched junction bases: 5. CDR3: CASSRQGFEKLFF. CDR3 coding DNA: TGTGCCAGCAGTCGACAGGGTTTTGAAAAACTGTTTTTT.

This clone was seen only a few times. The V and J genes are TRBV7-2 and TRBJ1-1; perhaps TRBD1 as D (6 bases). The CDR3 extends over 15 amino acids. V lost 6 bases, J lost 1 base, and 15 bases lay in between. From germline, CDR1 is SGHTA and CDR2 FQGNSA. CDR3 bases: TGTGCCAGCAGGCTGACCGGGACAACGAACACTGAAGCTTTCTTT. Amino acids: CASRLTGTTNTEAFF.

This clone was seen more than once but under ten times. This chain links TRBV7-9 with TRBJ2-3; D possibly corresponds to TRBD2 (6 bases). V shed 5 bases and J shed 0 bases, with 12 bases lying between them. The CDR3 loop spans 15 amino acids. Germline V gene lookup returns CDR1 SEHNR and CDR2 FQNEAQ (reference sequence). The DNA of the CDR3 is TGTGCCAGCAGCGACACGGGGGTCAGCACAGATACGCAGTATTTT. Its translation is CASSDTGVSTDTQYF.

This clone turned up a few times. The chain links TRBV2 to TRBJ1-4; TRBD1 aligns across 7 bases. V was pared by 7 bases and J by 6 bases, with 11 bases of the junction left unmatched. The CDR3 has 15 amino acids. The germline V gene has CDR1 SNHLY and CDR2 FYNNEI. The CDR3 is CASTPRSRGYEKLFF. CDR3 nucleotide sequence: TGTGCCAGCACCCCAAGGTCCAGGGGGTATGAAAAACTGTTTTTT.

In its sample, this clone was seen a few times. The rearrangement uses TRBV6-4 and TRBJ2-3, with TRBD1 matching 7 bases. Trimming removed 2 bases from V and 1 base from J; junction bases left unmatched: 0. CDR1 is MRHNA, CDR2 SNTAGT, per germline. The CDR3 extends over 14 amino acids. The CDR3 bases are TGTGCCAGCAGTGACGGACAGGGCACAGATACGCAGTATTTT. Residues: CASSDGQGTDTQYF.

The genes are TRBV6-1 and TRBJ2-1; D gene ambiguous. The germline gives CDR1 MNHNS, CDR2 SASEGT. This CDR3 comprises 12 residues. Trimming cost V 8 bases and J 5 bases, with 10 bases left between them. CDR3 residues: CASSTHDNEQFF. The CDR3 DNA is TGTGCCAGCTCCACTCACGACAATGAGCAGTTCTTC.

This clone was observed a handful of times. The gene calls are TRBV2 and TRBJ2-1, with a possible D match to TRBD2 (6 bases). The germline gives CDR1 SNHLY, CDR2 FYNNEI. Trimming stripped 8 bases from V and 9 bases from J, with 20 bases between. The CDR3 is 14 amino acids. CDR3 residues: CASFTPQGGGEQFF. In nucleotides, the CDR3 is TGTGCCAGCTTTACGCCTCAGGGAGGTGGTGAGCAGTTCTTC.

The rearrangement joins TRBV10-3 to TRBJ2-7, with D hard to call. Germline assignment: CDR1 ENHRY and CDR2 SYGVKD. The CDR3 is 13 amino acids. Trimming cost V 3 bases and J 3 bases, with 9 bases left between them. CDR3 nucleotides: TGTGCCATCAGTGACAAGGAGAGCTACGAGCAGTACTTC. It specifies CAISDKESYEQYF.

This clone showed up just a few times. This rearrangement joins TRBV5-6 to TRBJ2-7, with a possible D match to TRBD1 (6 bases). Trimming removed 2 bases from V and 3 bases from J, with 15 bases in between. The CDR3 is 15 residues long. CDR1 and CDR2 (germline): SGHDT, YYEEEE. The CDR3 nucleotides are TGTGCCAGCAGCTTTCTACAGGACAGACACTACGAGCAGTACTTC. Translated, it gives CASSFLQDRHYEQYF.

This clone showed up just a few times. This sequence joins TRBV7-9 and TRBJ2-7, with D uncertain. CDR3 length equals 14 residues. The V gene's germline CDR1 is SEHNR and CDR2 FQNEAQ (reference sequence). V was pared by 6 bases and J by 1 base, with 13 bases between. This chain's CDR3 is CASRSARDSYEQYF. The CDR3 bases are TGTGCCAGCAGATCAGCGCGTGATTCCTACGAGCAGTACTTC.

This clone appeared a few times. The chain employs TRBV4-1 and TRBJ1-4, with D possibly matching TRBD1 (5 bases). CDR1 is MGHRA, CDR2 YSYEKL, per germline. The ends were cut back, 0 bases at V and 11 bases at J, with 10 bases in the middle. The CDR3 loop spans 13 amino acids. The CDR3 loop is CASSQDHGGKLFF. The CDR3 DNA sequence: TGCGCCAGCAGCCAAGACCACGGGGGGAAACTGTTTTTT.

In its sample, this clone was seen a few times. The V call is TRBV14, the J call TRBJ1-1; 7 bases match TRBD1. Trimming at V came to 4 bases and at J to 4 bases, leaving 3 bases not matched to a gene. Germline V gene data show CDR1 as SGHDN and CDR2 as FVKESK. The CDR3 sequence is 13 residues long. CDR3 in DNA: TGTGCCAGCAGCCGCACAGGGGTCACTGAAGCTTTCTTT. Protein product: CASSRTGVTEAFF.

This rearrangement joins TRBV27 to TRBJ2-5; TRBD2 is a possible D gene (6 bases). The J call is in doubt because the DNA end fits TRBJ2-7 better. The germline V gene encodes CDR1 MNHEY and CDR2 SMNVEV (reference sequence). The CDR3 covers 14 residues. DNA of the CDR3: TGTGCCAGCAGTTTATCGGAGGGGACCTACGAGCAGTACTTC. It yields the protein CASSLSEGTYEQYF.

This clone was detected only a few times. The chain couples TRBV2 to TRBJ1-5, with 8 bases lining up with TRBD1. The V segment lost 6 bases and the J segment 6 bases; nucleotides outside the gene matches: 4. Germline assignment: CDR1 SNHLY and CDR2 FYNNEI. The CDR3 sequence is 13 residues long. The CDR3 DNA follows: TGTGCCAGCAGCACCCAGGGGGCTCAGCCCCAGCATTTT. Protein: CASSTQGAQPQHF.

This clone was counted a few times. The chain combines TRBV7-9 with TRBJ2-4; TRBD1 matches at 7 bases. Germline CDR1 is SEHNR and CDR2 is FQNEAQ (reference sequence). V was pared by 5 bases and J by 6 bases, with 10 bases of the junction left unmatched. The CDR3 contains 15 residues. Written as DNA, the CDR3 is TGTGCCAGCAGCCTCCCCCGGAGACAGGGAAACATTCAGTACTTC. It yields the protein CASSLPRRQGNIQYF.

This clone showed up just a few times. The rearrangement uses TRBV5-4 and TRBJ2-6; 10 nucleotides match TRBD1. The CDR3 spans 18 residues. The V and J ends lost 0 bases and 2 bases, in that order; junction bases with no gene match: 5. Germline-derived CDR1 and CDR2 are SGHNT and YYREEE (reference sequence). CDR3 DNA sequence: TGTGCCAGCAGCTTGGCCGGGACAGGGGAGGCTGGGGCCAACGTCCTGACTTTC. This codes for CASSLAGTGEAGANVLTF.

The chain links TRBV7-6 to TRBJ1-2, with D tentatively TRBD1 (5 bases). Germline CDR1 and CDR2: SGHVS and FNYEAQ. There are 18 residues in the CDR3. V was cut by 1 base and J by 0 bases, with 18 bases left in between. CDR3 residues: CASSLVPMTDLSNYGYTF. In nucleotides, the CDR3 is TGTGCCAGCAGCTTAGTTCCCATGACAGATCTCTCTAACTATGGCTACACCTTC.